This record covers a single TCR beta chain. The data belong to a study of OX40 agonist ivuxolimab in advanced cancers. Overall study context: Patients received the agonistic anti-OX40 (CD134) antibody ivuxolimab.

Sequencing used immunoSEQ multiplex PCR; TCRdb keeps in-frame clones, though not all of them. The data hold over 45,000 clones, with over 90% observed a single time. The CDR3 consists of 16 residues. CDR1 is SGHRS and CDR2 is YFSETQ in the germline V gene. J lost 6 bases, V lost 3 bases, and 11 bases had no gene match. Patients had blood sampled at baseline and again on cycle 4 day 1 and cycle 7 day 1. Sequenced material: CD4+ or CD8+ T cells sorted from blood, taken in a trial of the OX40 agonist ivuxolimab. This clonotype originated in an adult with an advanced solid tumor such as melanoma, head and neck, liver or kidney cancer. V gene TRBV5-1 combines with J gene TRBJ2-7, with 11 bases matching TRBD1. CDR3 bases: TGCGCCAGCAGCTGGGGCGTGGGACAGGGGGAGTCCGAGCAGTACTTC. Translated: CASSWGVGQGESEQYF. Using reference TRBV5-1 and TRBJ2-7 for the parts outside the CDR3, the full variable domain is KAGVTQTPRYLIKTRGQQVTLSCSPISGHRSVSWYQQTPGQGLQFLFEYFSETQRNKGNFPGRFSGRQFSNSRSEMNVSTLELGDSALYLCASSWGVGQGESEQYFGPGTRLTVT.